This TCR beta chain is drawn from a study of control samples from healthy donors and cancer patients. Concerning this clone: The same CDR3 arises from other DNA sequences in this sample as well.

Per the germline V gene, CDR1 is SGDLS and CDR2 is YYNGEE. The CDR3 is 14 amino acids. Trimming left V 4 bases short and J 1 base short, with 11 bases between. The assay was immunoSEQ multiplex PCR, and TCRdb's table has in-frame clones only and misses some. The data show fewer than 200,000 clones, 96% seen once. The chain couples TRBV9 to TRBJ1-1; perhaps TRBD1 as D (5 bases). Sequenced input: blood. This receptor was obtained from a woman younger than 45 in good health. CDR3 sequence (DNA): TGTGCCAGCAGCCCATTCACAGGGAACACTGAAGCTTTCTTT. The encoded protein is CASSPFTGNTEAFF.